This T cell receptor (beta chain) is from a study of spatial heterogeneity in lung cancer. About the research overall: The count of detected beta-chain sequences consistently exceeded that of alpha-chain sequences.

Time point here: sample taken at primary tumor resection. A total of approximately 77 untreated early-stage non-small cell lung cancer patients served as donors. Each molecule of TCR cDNA was tagged with one unique molecular identifier. Via MiXCR, TCRdb re-called the 5' RACE reads, giving one row per CDR3 protein. Of 39,000 or so distinct CDR3 sequences in the sample, roughly 7.4% were seen once. The CDR3 sequence is 17 residues long. V lost 4 bases and J 0 bases, leaving 13 bases between the germline ends. CDR1 is SGHTA, CDR2 FQGNSA, per germline. The V gene is TRBV7-2, the J gene TRBJ2-6; D gene ambiguous. The sample consisted of PBMCs, taken at surgery. This clonotype was sampled from a male donor with early-stage non-small cell lung cancer. The CDR3 sequence is CASSSRVRNSGANVLTF. The CDR3 nucleotides are TGTGCCAGCAGCTCACGAGTCAGGAACTCTGGGGCCAACGTCCTGACTTTC. The whole variable domain, remainder taken from reference TRBV7-2 and TRBJ2-6, is GAGVSQSPSNKVTEKGKDVELRCDPISGHTALYWYRQSLGQGLEFLIYFQGNSAPDKSGLPSDRFSAERTGGSVSTLTIQRTQQEDSAVYLCASSSRVRNSGANVLTFGAGSRLTVL.